The 23 T cell receptor beta chains listed next were all sequenced from one sample in a study of identical twins. One entry per CDR3 protein results from TCRdb running MiXCR on the 5' RACE reads. The sample records 1.5 million or so distinct CDR3 sequences, roughly a third being singletons. Sequences were obtained from cord blood. Receptors originate from a newborn girl in good health.

This clonotype was observed a handful of times. The chain carries TRBV9 and TRBJ2-1; 7 bases line up with TRBD1. Germline CDR1 SGDLS, CDR2 YYNGEE. J was trimmed by 3 bases and V by 0 bases; bases with no gene match: 3. CDR3 length equals 15 residues. CDR3 coding DNA: TGTGCCAGCAGCGTAGTTGGGGACAGCTACAATGAGCAGTTCTTC. Residues: CASSVVGDSYNEQFF. Complete variable domain (other parts from reference TRBV9 and TRBJ2-1): DSGVTQTPKHLITATGQRVTLRCSPRSGDLSVYWYQQSLDQGLQFLIQYYNGEERAKGNILERFSAQQFPDLHSELNLSSLELGDSALYFCASSVVGDSYNEQFFGPGTRLTVL.

This rearrangement joins TRBV9 to TRBJ2-1; a weak D match, TRBD2 (5 bases). The DNA end lines up better with TRBJ2-7; the J call may be wrong. The CDR3 contains 16 residues. Per germline, CDR1 SGDLS and CDR2 YYNGEE. The CDR3: CASSIRPAVSYNEQYF. The CDR3 nucleotides are TGTGCCAGCAGCATCCGCCCAGCGGTCTCCTACAATGAGCAGTACTTC.

V and J are TRBV16 and TRBJ2-7; no firm D call. Trimming cost V 0 bases and J 5 bases, with 11 bases left between them. The CDR3 length is 14 residues. CDR1 and CDR2 (germline): KGHSY, FQNENV. CDR3 in amino acids: CASSQSGSAHEQYF. The CDR3 bases are TGTGCCAGCAGCCAATCGGGCAGCGCCCACGAGCAGTACTTC.

In its sample, this clonotype was seen a few times. This chain links TRBV6-6 with TRBJ2-7, with TRBD2 matching over 7 bases. Germline CDR1 and CDR2: MNHNY and SVGAGI (reference sequence). The CDR3 totals 15 residues. J gave up 5 bases and V 5 bases, and 12 bases lay outside the gene matches. The CDR3 DNA reads TGTGCCAGCAGTAGTCCCGAGACTCGGGGGGACGAGCAGTACTTC. Its protein is CASSSPETRGDEQYF.

The J gene is TRBJ2-7, the V gene TRBV7-2; TRBD2 agrees at 13 bases. The germline gives CDR1 SGHTA, CDR2 FQGNSA. V trimming: 1 base; J trimming: 8 bases; junction bases outside the gene matches: 8. This CDR3 has 16 residues. CDR3 protein: CASSLGLAGGDGKQYF. The CDR3 coding sequence is TGTGCCAGCAGCTTAGGACTAGCGGGAGGTGACGGTAAGCAGTACTTC.

The table lists this clonotype with a few counts. V is TRBV3-1 and J is TRBJ2-5; 11 bases agree with TRBD2. V lost 0 bases to trimming and J lost 4 bases; unmatched junction nucleotides: 4. The length of the CDR3 is 16 residues. CDR1 and CDR2 (germline): LGHDT, YNNKEL (reference sequence). The CDR3 loop is CASSQDRLAGRETQYF. The CDR3 bases are TGTGCCAGCAGCCAAGACAGACTAGCGGGAAGAGAGACCCAGTACTTC.

This clonotype was detected only a few times. The chain carries TRBV6-1 and TRBJ2-7; D perhaps matches TRBD1 (5 bases). V was pared by 5 bases and J by 3 bases, with 20 bases between. This CDR3 comprises 16 residues. Germline loops: CDR1 MNHNS, CDR2 SASEGT. CDR3 in amino acids: CASSFLRQIINYEQYF. The DNA for the CDR3 is TGTGCCAGCAGTTTCCTAAGACAGATCATTAACTACGAGCAGTACTTC.

V is TRBV11-1 and J is TRBJ2-2, with 11 bases that match TRBD1. The CDR3 spans 15 residues. With V trimmed by 7 bases and J by 4 bases, 5 bases remained unmatched. CDR1 SGHAT and CDR2 FQDESV come from the germline V gene (reference sequence). CDR3 region: CASTRGTGGTGELFF. The CDR3 DNA is TGTGCCAGCACGCGAGGGACAGGGGGCACCGGGGAGCTGTTTTTT.

This clonotype was recorded a few times. The chain uses TRBV5-1 and TRBJ1-4, with D possibly TRBD1 on 5 matching bases. CDR1 and CDR2 (germline): SGHRS, YFSETQ. The CDR3 consists of 13 residues. The ends were cut back, 6 bases at V and 7 bases at J, with 13 bases in the middle. CDR3 in amino acids: CASTPRGGEKLFF. CDR3 DNA: TGCGCCAGCACCCCTCGGGGGGGTGAAAAACTGTTTTTT.

V gene TRBV28 combines with J gene TRBJ2-5; 7 nucleotides line up with TRBD2. Per the germline V gene, CDR1 is MDHEN and CDR2 is SYDVKM. This CDR3 has 16 residues. V trimming: 1 base; J trimming: 5 bases; junction bases outside the gene matches: 10. The CDR3 nucleotides are TGTGCCAGCAGTTTATCGGGGGGAGGGCGCTCGGAGACCCAGTACTTC. As protein: CASSLSGGGRSETQYF.

The chain carries TRBV10-3 and TRBJ2-7; D might be TRBD2 (6 bases). The V end was cut by 4 bases, the J end by 5 bases, with 6 bases between. Looked up from germline, CDR1 is ENHRY and CDR2 is SYGVKD. The CDR3 length is 11 residues. CDR3 bases: TGTGCCATCAGTGGGGAGGACGAGCAGTACTTC. Translating it yields CAISGEDEQYF.

This sequence joins TRBV20-1 and TRBJ2-5, with D perhaps matching TRBD2 (5 bases). Near its end, the DNA agrees better with TRBJ2-1, so the J call may be wrong. The CDR3 runs to 15 residues. Per the germline V gene, CDR1 is DFQATT and CDR2 is SNEGSKA (reference sequence). The CDR3 sequence is CSARDPAVNQETQFF. The CDR3 bases are TGCAGTGCTAGAGATCCAGCGGTGAACCAAGAGACCCAGTTCTTC.

V and J are TRBV18 and TRBJ2-4; TRBD1 matches at 8 bases. The assigned J gene may be wrong: the sequence end matches TRBJ2-7 better. Germline loops: CDR1 KGHSH, CDR2 LQKENI. The CDR3 is made up of 15 amino acids. CDR3 residues: CASSPLGQASYEQYF. For the CDR3, the DNA is TGTGCCAGCTCACCACTGGGACAGGCGAGCTACGAGCAGTACTTC.

This chain links TRBV20-1 with TRBJ1-2; weak D call: TRBD1 (5 bases). Deletions cut 6 bases from V and 4 bases from J, with 21 bases between. The germline CDR1 and CDR2 sequences are DFQATT and SNEGSKA (reference sequence). The CDR3 contains 15 residues. The CDR3, as DNA: TGCAGTGCAGAAGACGGGGGGTTCAGAGGCTATGGCTACACCTTC. Its translation: CSAEDGGFRGYGYTF.

The rearrangement uses TRBV6-6 and TRBJ2-7; D may be TRBD1 (6 bases). The germline V and J ends were trimmed by 3 bases and 0 bases, with 9 bases remaining between them. The CDR3 runs 14 residues. CDR1 and CDR2 from the germline V gene are MNHNY and SVGAGI (reference sequence). The CDR3 DNA reads as TGTGCCAGCAGTTATCAAGGGGGCTCCTACGAGCAGTACTTC. Translating gives CASSYQGGSYEQYF.

This chain links TRBV11-2 with TRBJ1-6; 8 nucleotides agree with TRBD1. With V trimmed by 2 bases and J by 9 bases, 3 bases remained unmatched. CDR1 is SGHAT and CDR2 is FQNNGV in the germline V gene. The CDR3 sequence is 14 residues long. The CDR3 is CASSLITGGSPLHF. CDR3 coding DNA: TGTGCCAGCAGCTTAATAACAGGGGGTTCACCCCTCCACTTT. The full variable domain, completed using reference TRBV11-2 and TRBJ1-6, is EAGVAQSPRYKIIEKRQSVAFWCNPISGHATLYWYQQILGQGPKLLIQFQNNGVVDDSQLPKDRFSAERLKGVDSTLKIQPAKLEDSAVYLCASSLITGGSPLHFGNGTRLTVT.

The genes are TRBV24-1 and TRBJ2-7, with unresolved D. The germline V and J ends were trimmed by 5 bases and 0 bases, with 7 bases remaining between them. This CDR3 comprises 13 residues. Germline CDR1 reads KGHDR; CDR2 reads SFDVKD. This CDR3 reads CATSGRTSYEQYF. The CDR3 DNA follows: TGTGCCACCAGTGGAAGGACCTCCTACGAGCAGTACTTC.

The chain links TRBV9 to TRBJ2-3; possible D gene TRBD2, 6 bases. CDR3 size: 13 residues. V was shortened by 3 bases and J by 6 bases, with 11 bases between the two germline ends. The germline V gene has CDR1 SGDLS and CDR2 YYNGEE. The chain's CDR3 is CASSAYTSDTQYF. The CDR3 coding sequence is TGTGCCAGCAGCGCCTACACTAGCGATACGCAGTATTTT.

This clonotype has more than one count but fewer than ten. The chain uses TRBV5-1 and TRBJ1-2; tentative D call: TRBD1 (6 bases). The CDR3 has 15 residues. Trimming removed 4 bases at V and 0 bases at J, with 13 bases between. Germline V gene data show CDR1 as SGHRS and CDR2 as YFSETQ. For the CDR3, the DNA is TGCGCCAGCAGCCTCCGGGACACGACTAACTATGGCTACACCTTC. Amino acids: CASSLRDTTNYGYTF.

This clonotype was observed a few times. The V call is TRBV29-1, the J call TRBJ2-5; D may be TRBD1 (7 bases). The CDR3 covers 15 residues. Germline CDR1 reads SQVTM; CDR2 reads ANQGSEA. V lost 1 base, J lost 11 bases, and 23 bases lay in between. The CDR3: CSVEGRGRRYNEQYF. CDR3 coding DNA: TGCAGCGTTGAAGGGAGGGGGCGAAGGTACAATGAGCAGTACTTC.

This clonotype was counted only a few times. The V and J genes are TRBV28 and TRBJ1-2; 10 bases fit TRBD1. Germline CDR1 MDHEN, CDR2 SYDVKM. V dropped 6 bases and J dropped 4; count of bases not matched to a gene: 5. CDR3 size: 14 residues. This CDR3 is CASSKGQGIYGYTF. CDR3 nucleotide sequence: TGTGCCAGCAGCAAGGGACAGGGGATCTATGGCTACACCTTC.

V usage is TRBV3-1 and J usage is TRBJ1-4; perhaps TRBD1 as D (5 bases). This CDR3 comprises 14 residues. Germline V CDR1 and CDR2: LGHDT, YNNKEL (reference sequence). Between the trimmed V and J ends, which lost 4 bases and 5 bases, there was a span of 11 bases. The chain's CDR3 is CASSRGTRNEKLFF. The CDR3, as DNA: TGTGCCAGCAGCCGCGGGACGAGAAATGAAAAACTGTTTTTT. The full variable domain, with the rest looked up from reference TRBV3-1 and TRBJ1-4, is DTAVSQTPKYLVTQMGNDKSIKCEQNLGHDTMYWYKQDSKKFLKIMFSYNNKELIINETVPNRFSPKSPDKAHLNLHINSLELGDSAVYFCASSRGTRNEKLFFGSGTQLSVL.

There are many counts of this clonotype. V and J are TRBV29-1 and TRBJ2-3; D may correspond to TRBD1 or TRBD2 (5 bases each). The germline V gene has CDR1 SQVTM and CDR2 ANQGSEA. V lost 4 bases, J lost 0 bases, and 8 bases lay in between. The CDR3 is 13 residues long. The CDR3 spells CSVVGASTDTQYF. The CDR3, as DNA: TGCAGCGTTGTCGGGGCTAGCACAGATACGCAGTATTTT.